A single sample is the source of the 21 T cell receptor beta chains below, sequenced in a study of OX40 agonist ivuxolimab in advanced cancers. Libraries were prepared by immunoSEQ multiplex PCR; TCRdb keeps only in-frame clonotypes and omits some of them. Of roughly 59,000 clones in the sample, over 70% were seen once. The source material was CD4+ or CD8+ T cells sorted from blood, sampled in a trial of the OX40 agonist ivuxolimab. The receptors were gathered from an adult with an advanced solid tumor such as melanoma, head and neck, liver or kidney cancer.

A single count supports this clone. The chain links TRBV2 to TRBJ2-5, with 7 bases fitting TRBD1. Germline lookup yields CDR1 SNHLY and CDR2 FYNNEI. The length of the CDR3 is 16 residues. The V segment lost 1 base and the J segment 1 base; nucleotides outside the gene matches: 6. CDR3 residues: CASSEGVGTVQETQYF. The CDR3 nucleotides are TGTGCCAGCAGTGAAGGTGTTGGGACAGTCCAAGAGACCCAGTACTTC.

This clone appeared once. The chain carries TRBV7-9 and TRBJ2-5; 14 positions match TRBD2. The CDR3 consists of 15 residues. Germline CDR1 is SEHNR and CDR2 is FQNEAQ (reference sequence). V lost 10 bases to trimming and J lost 2 bases; unmatched junction nucleotides: 6. The CDR3 protein is CATARLAGGQETQYF. Written as DNA, the CDR3 is TGTGCCACCGCTCGACTAGCGGGGGGGCAAGAGACCCAGTACTTC.

The chain carries TRBV29-1 and TRBJ2-2; 8 bases are shared with TRBD1. The CDR3 has 15 residues. Germline V gene lookup returns CDR1 SQVTM and CDR2 ANQGSEA. V lost 7 bases, J lost 3 bases, and 10 bases stayed unmatched. CDR3 DNA: TGCAGCGCTTCCCTCGGACAGGGTTACACCGGGGAGCTGTTTTTT. This translates into CSASLGQGYTGELFF.

This clone was picked up a small number of times. This sample also contains other DNA sequences that code for the same CDR3. The gene calls are TRBV30 and TRBJ1-1, with D hard to call. The CDR3 consists of 14 residues. V dropped 0 bases and J dropped 0 bases, with 8 bases sitting between them. Germline lookup yields CDR1 GTSNPN and CDR2 SVGIG (reference sequence). The DNA for the CDR3 is TGTGCCTGGAGTGTACGCAGCCTGAACACTGAAGCTTTCTTT. Amino acid sequence: CAWSVRSLNTEAFF. Variable domain in full (rest from reference TRBV30 and TRBJ1-1): SQTIHQWPATLVQPVGSPLSLECTVEGTSNPNLYWYRQAAGRGLQLLFYSVGIGQISSEVPQNLSASRPQDRQFILSSKKLLLSDSGFYLCAWSVRSLNTEAFFGQGTRLTVV.

This clone was counted a few times. The rearrangement uses TRBV5-1 and TRBJ2-7; perhaps TRBD2 as D (6 bases). The V end was cut by 5 bases, the J end by 0 bases, with 15 bases between. This CDR3 is 15 amino acids long. Germline assignment: CDR1 SGHRS and CDR2 YFSETQ. CDR3 bases: TGCGCCAGCAGGTCCGGGACTCTGAGCTCCTACGAGCAGTACTTC. It codes for CASRSGTLSSYEQYF.

CDR3 sequence reads: CSVQGGYEQYF. The CDR3, as DNA: TGCAGCGTTCAAGGAGGCTACGAGCAGTACTTC. The genes are TRBV29-1 and TRBJ2-7, with D perhaps matching TRBD2 (5 bases). Germline V gives CDR1 SQVTM, CDR2 ANQGSEA. V was trimmed by 5 bases and J by 3 bases, leaving 8 bases between them. The CDR3 spans 11 residues.

Comment on this clone: A read error may produce the germline difference seen at one junction end. The rearrangement links TRBV4-3 to TRBJ2-1; TRBD2 agrees at 8 bases. Germline values: CDR1 LGHNA, CDR2 YSLEER. This CDR3 has 13 residues. The CDR3 nucleotides are TGCGCCAGCAGGCAAGCGGGGGCCAATGAGCAGTTCTTC. It codes for CASRQAGANEQFF.

The chain carries TRBV28 and TRBJ2-1; TRBD1 aligns across 11 bases. The junction had 8 bases not matched to a gene; V was cut back by 8 bases and J by 5 bases. This CDR3 is 15 amino acids long. Germline V CDR1 and CDR2: MDHEN, SYDVKM. This CDR3 is CASVGGQGVNNEQFF. Here the CDR3 DNA reads TGTGCCAGCGTAGGGGGACAGGGGGTAAACAATGAGCAGTTCTTC.

The chain combines TRBV4-1 with TRBJ1-5; maybe TRBD1 (5 bases). Germline lookup yields CDR1 MGHRA and CDR2 YSYEKL. This CDR3 is built from 15 residues. V was cut by 0 bases and J by 6 bases, with 12 bases left in between. CDR3 in DNA: TGCGCCAGCAGCCAAGATACGGGGGGGATTCAGCCCCAGCATTTT. Residues: CASSQDTGGIQPQHF.

This chain uses TRBV4-3 with TRBJ1-6; D gene uncertain. The germline gives CDR1 LGHNA, CDR2 YSLEER. The CDR3 contains 15 residues. V gave up 0 bases and J gave up 6 bases, with 9 bases separating them. The CDR3 sequence: CASSQEVRSNSPLHF. The CDR3 DNA reads TGCGCCAGCAGCCAAGAGGTACGGAGTAATTCACCCCTCCACTTT.

V and J are TRBV28 and TRBJ1-1; TRBD1 might be the D (6 bases). This CDR3 spans 15 amino acids. Trimming removed 2 bases at V and 6 bases at J, with 16 bases between. The V gene's germline CDR1 is MDHEN and CDR2 SYDVKM. The CDR3 nucleotides read TGTGCCAGCAGTTTACTCAGGGGAAGGGGCCCTGAAGCTTTCTTT. Amino acids: CASSLLRGRGPEAFF. Variable domain in full (rest from reference TRBV28 and TRBJ1-1): DVKVTQSSRYLVKRTGEKVFLECVQDMDHENMFWYRQDPGLGLRLIYFSYDVKMKEKGDIPEGYSVSREKKERFSLILESASTNQTSMYLCASSLLRGRGPEAFFGQGTRLTVV.

The J gene is TRBJ2-3, the V gene TRBV5-1; D gene unclear. The CDR3 runs to 14 residues. CDR1 is SGHRS, CDR2 YFSETQ, per germline. The germline V and J ends were trimmed by 1 base and 2 bases, with 8 bases remaining between them. CDR3 loop: CASSLYQFTDTQYF. In nucleotides, the CDR3 is TGCGCCAGCAGCTTGTACCAGTTCACAGATACGCAGTATTTT.

This rearrangement joins TRBV5-1 to TRBJ2-5, with a possible D match to TRBD2 (7 bases). CDR3 length equals 15 residues. Trimming stripped 3 bases from V and 5 bases from J, with 17 bases between. Germline values: CDR1 SGHRS, CDR2 YFSETQ. CDR3 loop: CASSSSGGRGETQYF. CDR3 bases: TGCGCCAGCAGCTCATCGGGGGGCAGAGGGGAGACCCAGTACTTC.

The chain links TRBV5-1 to TRBJ1-2; 8 bases agree with TRBD1. Per the germline V gene, CDR1 is SGHRS and CDR2 is YFSETQ. V lost 4 bases and J lost 6; bases outside the gene matches: 8. The CDR3 has 14 residues. CDR3 bases: TGCGCCAGCAGCCCCCGGACAGGGATCAATGGCTACACCTTC. It codes for CASSPRTGINGYTF.

A few counts support this clone. J is TRBJ1-1 and V is TRBV5-1; D perhaps matches TRBD1 (6 bases). CDR1 and CDR2 (germline): SGHRS, YFSETQ. This CDR3 comprises 12 residues. V lost 0 bases and J 8 bases, leaving 8 bases between the germline ends. CDR3 coding DNA: TGCGCCAGCAGCTTGGAGGGGGGAGAAGCTTTCTTT. It is translated as CASSLEGGEAFF.

The sample holds a few counts of this clone. Other DNA sequences in the same sample also yield this CDR3. This chain connects TRBV30 to TRBJ2-7; 7 bases line up with TRBD2. V lost 3 bases, J lost 0 bases, and 5 bases stayed unmatched. The V gene's germline CDR1 is GTSNPN and CDR2 SVGIG (reference sequence). The CDR3 has 14 amino acids. The CDR3 is CAWRSTGGSYEQYF. The CDR3 DNA reads as TGTGCCTGGAGATCAACGGGGGGCTCCTACGAGCAGTACTTC.

The DNA for the CDR3 is TGCGCCAGCAGCCCTAGACCCCTCTCCTACGAGCAGTACTTC. Translation gives CASSPRPLSYEQYF. The rearrangement links TRBV5-1 to TRBJ2-7, with D unclear. Trimming pared 4 bases from V and 0 bases from J, leaving 11 bases between. CDR3 length: 14 amino acids. Germline V lookup: CDR1 SGHRS, CDR2 YFSETQ.

This chain connects TRBV30 to TRBJ2-3, with 11 bases matching TRBD2. Germline loops: CDR1 GTSNPN, CDR2 SVGIG (reference sequence). The CDR3 consists of 14 residues. Trimming cost V 5 bases and J 2 bases; bases outside gene matches: 3. The CDR3 nucleotides are TGTGCCTGGCGGGGACTAGCGGTCACAGATACGCAGTATTTT. Its protein is CAWRGLAVTDTQYF.

This clone was seen a single time. The rearrangement links TRBV5-1 to TRBJ2-3; D possibly corresponds to TRBD1 (6 bases). The CDR3 totals 15 residues. Germline loops: CDR1 SGHRS, CDR2 YFSETQ. V was shortened by 2 bases and J by 0 bases, with 10 bases between the two germline ends. DNA for the CDR3: TGCGCCAGCAGCTTATTGGACAGTAGCACAGATACGCAGTATTTT. Protein: CASSLLDSSTDTQYF. Full variable domain (outside the CDR3, taken from reference TRBV5-1 and TRBJ2-3): KAGVTQTPRYLIKTRGQQVTLSCSPISGHRSVSWYQQTPGQGLQFLFEYFSETQRNKGNFPGRFSGRQFSNSRSEMNVSTLELGDSALYLCASSLLDSSTDTQYFGPGTRLTVL.

This clone was picked up one time. V usage is TRBV19 and J usage is TRBJ2-1, with 8 bases lining up with TRBD2. From germline, CDR1 is LNHDA and CDR2 SQIVND (reference sequence). The CDR3 has 15 amino acids. The V and J ends lost 4 bases and 4 bases, in that order; junction bases with no gene match: 6. The CDR3 DNA reads TGTGCCAGTAGTAGAGGACTAGCAGAATACAATGAGCAGTTCTTC. It codes for CASSRGLAEYNEQFF.

The rearrangement joins TRBV28 to TRBJ2-5; tentatively, D is TRBD2 (5 bases). The ends were cut back, 6 bases at V and 7 bases at J, with 9 bases in the middle. The CDR3 totals 11 residues. Germline-derived CDR1 and CDR2 are MDHEN and SYDVKM. The CDR3 reads CASRGERTQYF. Here the CDR3 DNA reads TGTGCCAGCAGGGGAGAACGGACCCAGTACTTC.